A selection of T cell receptor beta chains follows, all from one sample in a study of vaccination and CD4 T cells after COVID-19. Their recognized antigens are unknown. In TCRdb, the PCR reads were re-called with MiXCR into one record per CDR3 protein. The sample consists of about 7,800 distinct CDR3 sequences, approximately 60% of them appearing once. Sequencing input: CD4+ T cells from blood, cultured in vitro. These receptors were obtained from a human donor who had recovered from COVID-19. Both conserved end residues are part of each CDR3. A D gene is named only where the DNA matches it firmly. Rows give clone size only sometimes, using once, few, many, or a class for an expanded clone.

D,size,J,V,DNA,CDR3
TRBD2,NA,TRBJ2-1,TRBV7-3,TGTGCCAGCAGCAGAACGGGGGGGTCCTACAATGAGCAGTTCTTC,CASSRTGGSYNEQFF
TRBD1,NA,TRBJ1-1,TRBV24-1,TGTGCCACCAGTGATGGGGACAGTGAAGCTTTCTTT,CATSDGDSEAFF
NA,NA,TRBJ1-3,TRBV12-3/TRBV12-4,TGTGCCAGCAGTTTATGGGGGGGAAACACCATATATTTT,CASSLWGGNTIYF
NA,medium-sized,TRBJ1-4,TRBV2,TGTGCCAGCAGTGAAGGCAGGGATGGGGGAAAACTGTTTTTT,CASSEGRDGGKLFF
TRBD2,NA,TRBJ2-7,TRBV20-1,TGCAGTGCTAGAGCTAGCGGGGCCTCCTACGAGCAGTACTTC,CSARASGASYEQYF
TRBD1,NA,TRBJ2-7,TRBV18,TGTGCCAGCTCACCCATCGATGACAGGGCCTACGAGCAGTACTTC,CASSPIDDRAYEQYF
NA,few,TRBJ1-1,TRBV7-2,TGTGCCAGCAGCTTAGCGCGGGGGGGTGAAGCTTTCTTT,CASSLARGGEAFF
TRBD2,NA,TRBJ2-3,TRBV20-1,TGCAGTGCTACCTCACCGGGACTAGCAGGAGGGACAGATACGCAGTATTTT,CSATSPGLAGGTDTQYF
NA,NA,TRBJ1-3,TRBV6-1,TGTGCCAGCAGCCCGCTCCAGAGGTCTGGAAACACCATATATTTT,CASSPLQRSGNTIYF
TRBD1,NA,TRBJ2-5,TRBV10-2,TGCGCCAGCATGAGGGGACAGGGGGAGGCCCAGTACTTC,CASMRGQGEAQYF
TRBD1,few,TRBJ1-2,TRBV19,TGTGCCAGTAGTCCAGACAGGGGGCCGGGCTACACCTTC,CASSPDRGPGYTF
TRBD1,few,TRBJ1-1,TRBV20-1,TGCAGTGCTACCACTCCCCCCGGGACAGGGGGTGGGACTGAAGCTTTCTTT,CSATTPPGTGGGTEAFF
TRBD2,NA,TRBJ2-3,TRBV27,TGTGCCAGCAGTTTCAGCGGGGGGGCAGATACGCAGTATTTT,CASSFSGGADTQYF
TRBD1,few,TRBJ1-2,TRBV15,TGTGCCACCAGCAGAGATTTGAGGGACAGCTATGGCTACACCTTC,CATSRDLRDSYGYTF
NA,NA,TRBJ2-2,TRBV6-5,TGTGCCAGCAGTTCCGACACCGGGGAGCTGTTTTTT,CASSSDTGELFF
NA,NA,TRBJ2-3,TRBV24-1,TGTGCCACCAGTGATTCCGGGAGCTACCCCACAGATACGCAGTATTTT,CATSDSGSYPTDTQYF
NA,few,TRBJ2-3,TRBV11-2,TGTGCCAGCAGCTTAGATCGGGGAGATACGCAGTATTTT,CASSLDRGDTQYF